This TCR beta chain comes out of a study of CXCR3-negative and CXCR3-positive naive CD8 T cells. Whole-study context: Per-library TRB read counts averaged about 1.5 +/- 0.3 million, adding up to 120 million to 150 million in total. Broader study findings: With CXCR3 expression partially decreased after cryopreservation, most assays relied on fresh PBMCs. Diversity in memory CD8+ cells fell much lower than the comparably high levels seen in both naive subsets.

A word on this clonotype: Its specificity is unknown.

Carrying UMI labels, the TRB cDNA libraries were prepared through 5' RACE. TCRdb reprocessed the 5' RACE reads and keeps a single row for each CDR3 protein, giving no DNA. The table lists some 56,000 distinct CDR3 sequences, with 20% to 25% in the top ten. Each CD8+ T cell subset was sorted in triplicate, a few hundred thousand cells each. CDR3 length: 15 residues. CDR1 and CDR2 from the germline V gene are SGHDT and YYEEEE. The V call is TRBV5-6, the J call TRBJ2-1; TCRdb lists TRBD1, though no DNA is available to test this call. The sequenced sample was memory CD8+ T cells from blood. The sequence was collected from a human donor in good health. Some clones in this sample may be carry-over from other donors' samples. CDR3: CASSPGGAAYNEQFF. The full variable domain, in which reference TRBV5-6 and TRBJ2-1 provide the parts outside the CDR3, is DAGVTQSPTHLIKTRGQQVTLRCSPKSGHDTVSWYQQALGQGPQFIFQYYEEEERQRGNFPDRFSGHQFPNYSSELNVNALLLGDSALYLCASSPGGAAYNEQFFGPGTRLTVL.